This T cell receptor (beta chain) was captured by sequencing in a study of human T cells and chemical hapten exposure (dated by TCRdb to the early 2020s). Regarding the study in general: For sensitization, 2% DPC in acetone was applied to a roughly 2 cm by roughly 2 cm area of upper inner arm skin. Weekly therapeutic DPC doses were additionally applied to the scalp of patients throughout the roughly 24-week study period. Patch tests used Finn chambers with 0.01% DPC on the upper back, scored after 6 days by International Contact Dermatitis Research Group standards. The patient cohort, mostly female, included alopecia areata with under or over 50% scalp involvement, alopecia totalis and alopecia universalis. Libraries were combined into a pool for sequencing, and differences in TCR yield between samples came mainly from small differences in library volumes within the pool. In alopecia patients, the study followed how the peripheral blood TCR repertoire changed in vivo over primary and secondary sensitization to diphenylcyclopropenone (DPC), a hapten. Blood samples were taken from patients before sensitization (week 0) and at 2, 6 and about 24 weeks after DPC sensitization. Twenty-nine alopecia patients gave blood for TCR sequencing at one to four time points (pre-sensitization, 2, 6 and 24 weeks). Both TCR alpha and TCR beta chains were sequenced from each blood RNA sample.

The sample's time point, from its label and the paper: pre-sensitization, week 0. The treatment or condition label, read with the paper, signifies: therapeutic diphenylcyclopropenone sensitization with weekly scalp DPC. Total RNA was extracted from unfractionated whole blood that had been collected in Tempus Blood RNA tubes. At every patch-test visit, the blood draw took place before the patch test was put on. To be eligible, patients had to be aged 18 to 70, diagnosed with alopecia and judged suitable for DPC therapy, while pregnant patients were excluded. CDR1 and CDR2 were assigned from the germline V gene as MGHRA and YSYEKL. Including cysteine and phenylalanine, the CDR3 has 14 amino acids. Only CDR3 DNA is held: 42 bases, read in frame from base 1. A distance of 13 bases separates the germline ends of V and J, which lose 6 bases and 4 bases respectively. Library preparation employed RACE. TCRdb names NextSeq 500 as the instrument used. During library preparation, unique molecular identifiers were attached to individual cDNA molecules so that TCRs could be counted quantitatively and reproducibly. Per the original workflow: A median of approximately 96,000 TCRs per sample was observed, with a range of 23,224 to 690,600. The Decombinator software suite was used to annotate the V, J and CDR3 of the TCR reads. For PS versus PT1 abundance plots, all samples were subsampled to the same number of TCRs (28,000). Expanded TCRs were defined as absent before sensitization and observed at least eight times at the 2-week time point. TCRdb itself trimmed the public reads at Q25 with fastp, ran MiXCR and retained productive beta chains. Every entry covers one CDR3 protein and lists the most common genes and DNA from its rows. V and J calls and clone size were set by TCRdb, not the authors. Within this sample are under 40,000 distinct CDR3 sequences, with less than 15% of them counted one time only. The leading ten clones occupy approximately 1.8% of the sample.

This clonotype was seen a few times. There is no known antigen for this receptor. Per-nucleotide qualities are absent, and no much larger clonotype sits a single base away. The study at large found these results: A positive correlation was found between the number of PT1 expanded TCRs and patch test score, with significance reached at thresholds 8, 16 and 32 but not 4. Because all patients had alopecia, a presumed autoimmune disease, the immune response of the patients might differ from that of healthy individuals. No change with DPC sensitization was found in the number of TCRs above 1 in 1000 frequency, and no evidence of global repertoire structure alterations was found. Significantly more large CDR3 similarity clusters were formed by expanded TCRs than by pre-sensitization or healthy control sets, consistent with antigen-driven responses. After repeated subsampling, changes were observed in the strength of the expansion versus patch-test correlation and in the threshold at which the correlation became significant.

The material sequenced was whole blood, taken in connection with sensitization to the hapten diphenylcyclopropenone (DPC). The receptor chain draws on TRBV4-1 and TRBJ2-1, with the D assignment possibly TRBD1 or TRBD2, given 6 matching bases for each. The TCR originated in a woman between 40 and 50 years old with alopecia areata. Some clones in this sample may be carry-over from other donors' samples. The sequenced DNA is TGCGCCAGCAGGTCGGGGGCGCCATACAATGAGCAGTTCTTC. Translated, it reads CASRSGAPYNEQFF.